A single sample gave rise to the 13 T cell receptor beta chains below, sequenced in a study of cytomegalovirus exposure and HLA in healthy donors. This table comes from immunoSEQ multiplex PCR, and its TCRdb copy is limited to in-frame clones, with some not included. This table has tens of thousands of clones, approximately 97% appearing once. The material sequenced was PBMCs. Receptors were obtained from a young man in good health and CMV-seropositive.

The rearrangement joins TRBV5-6 to TRBJ2-3; D is perhaps TRBD2 (5 bases). Germline assignment: CDR1 SGHDT and CDR2 YYEEEE. Trimming removed 0 bases at V and 7 bases at J, with 9 bases between. The CDR3 consists of 13 residues. The chain's CDR3 is CASSLASGNTQYF. For the CDR3, the DNA is TGTGCCAGCAGCTTGGCCTCGGGGAATACGCAGTATTTT.

The chain has TRBV28 and TRBJ1-1, with D unresolved. The V gene lost 4 bases and the J gene lost 6 bases, with 9 bases spanning the gap. The length of the CDR3 is 12 residues. Germline CDR1 is MDHEN and CDR2 is SYDVKM. The CDR3 DNA reads as TGTGCCAGCAGTTCCCTCCCCGCTGAAGCTTTCTTT. Its translation: CASSSLPAEAFF.

The chain carries TRBV2 and TRBJ2-5, with TRBD2 matching 7 bases. CDR3 length equals 15 residues. Germline V gives CDR1 SNHLY, CDR2 FYNNEI. V lost 5 bases and J lost 5; bases outside the gene matches: 11. The CDR3 loop is CASSWGGSGGETQYF. CDR3 nucleotide sequence: TGTGCCAGCAGTTGGGGCGGGAGTGGCGGCGAGACCCAGTACTTC.

The chain carries TRBV18 and TRBJ1-2, with a possible D match to TRBD1 (6 bases). This CDR3 is built from 14 residues. V was shortened by 3 bases and J by 6 bases, with 14 bases between the two germline ends. The germline V gene has CDR1 KGHSH and CDR2 LQKENI. DNA for the CDR3: TGTGCCAGCTCACCGTCCTGGGGGCTAGATGGCTACACCTTC. Its translation is CASSPSWGLDGYTF.

The J gene is TRBJ2-2, the V gene TRBV7-9; tentative D call: TRBD1 (5 bases). The CDR3 length is 17 residues. The V gene's germline CDR1 is SEHNR and CDR2 FQNEAQ (reference sequence). Trimming took 2 bases from V and 3 from J, leaving 16 bases between them. The CDR3 DNA sequence: TGTGCCAGCAGCTTATCCCTGCAGGGTCGCGACACCGGGGAGCTGTTTTTT. Translating gives CASSLSLQGRDTGELFF.

The chain has TRBV2 and TRBJ1-3; 8 positions match TRBD1. The CDR3 covers 15 residues. V gave up 5 bases and J gave up 4 bases; unmatched junction bases: 7. Germline loops: CDR1 SNHLY, CDR2 FYNNEI. The CDR3 coding sequence is TGTGCCAGCAGTCCCCGGACAGGGCCCGGAAACACCATATATTTT. This gives the protein CASSPRTGPGNTIYF.

The chain has TRBV7-9 and TRBJ1-5; possible D gene TRBD1, 5 bases. Germline CDR1 SEHNR, CDR2 FQNEAQ (reference sequence). This CDR3 is built from 16 residues. V was pared by 1 base and J by 2 bases, with 12 bases between. CDR3 coding DNA: TGTGCCAGCAGCTTAGACAGGCCCTCGGGCAATCAGCCCCAGCATTTT. This translates into CASSLDRPSGNQPQHF.

The genes are TRBV4-3 and TRBJ1-1; D is unclear. Trimming left V 5 bases short and J 0 bases short, with 13 bases between. CDR1 is LGHNA, CDR2 YSLEER, per germline. The CDR3 sequence is 15 residues long. In DNA form, the CDR3 reads TGCGCCAGCAGCTCTCAGGCGGGCCTGAACACTGAAGCTTTCTTT. This encodes CASSSQAGLNTEAFF.

This chain uses TRBV6-5 with TRBJ2-4; D remains unclear. Trimming removed 0 bases from V and 0 bases from J, with 9 bases in between. The CDR3 sequence is 16 residues long. Germline V lookup: CDR1 MNHEY, CDR2 SVGAGI. CDR3 in amino acids: CASSYSTPRAKNIQYF. CDR3 sequence (DNA): TGTGCCAGCAGTTACTCGACTCCCCGAGCCAAAAACATTCAGTACTTC.

The rearrangement links TRBV9 to TRBJ2-1; D unclear. The CDR3 extends over 15 amino acids. Germline V gene lookup returns CDR1 SGDLS and CDR2 YYNGEE. Between the trimmed V and J ends, which lost 2 bases and 0 bases, there was a span of 9 bases. DNA for the CDR3: TGTGCCAGCAGCGTCAACAGTTTCTCCTACAATGAGCAGTTCTTC. Its translation: CASSVNSFSYNEQFF. Full variable domain (outside the CDR3, taken from reference TRBV9 and TRBJ2-1): DSGVTQTPKHLITATGQRVTLRCSPRSGDLSVYWYQQSLDQGLQFLIQYYNGEERAKGNILERFSAQQFPDLHSELNLSSLELGDSALYFCASSVNSFSYNEQFFGPGTRLTVL.

The chain couples TRBV19 to TRBJ1-5, with 8 bases identical to TRBD1. This CDR3 region has 16 residues. Trimming at V came to 2 bases and at J to 6 bases, leaving 9 bases not matched to a gene. Germline assignment: CDR1 LNHDA and CDR2 SQIVND (reference sequence). The CDR3 spells CASSIYGQGAGQPQHF. The DNA for the CDR3 is TGTGCCAGTAGTATATATGGGCAGGGGGCGGGTCAGCCCCAGCATTTT.

V usage is TRBV6-4 and J usage is TRBJ1-2; 9 nucleotides align to TRBD1. J gave up 5 bases and V 6 bases, and 4 bases lay outside the gene matches. The CDR3 consists of 13 residues. Per germline, CDR1 MRHNA and CDR2 SNTAGT. CDR3 in amino acids: CASSQTGGYGYTF. The CDR3 DNA sequence: TGTGCCAGCAGCCAGACAGGGGGGTATGGCTACACCTTC.

The chain's CDR3 is CASSLVTGTAQPQHF. CDR3 nucleotides: TGTGCCAGCAGTTTGGTGACAGGGACGGCTCAGCCCCAGCATTTT. The rearrangement links TRBV28 to TRBJ1-5, with 7 bases lining up with TRBD1. This CDR3 region has 15 residues. Germline CDR1 reads MDHEN; CDR2 reads SYDVKM. V shed 3 bases and J 6 bases; nucleotides not matched to a gene: 8.